This entry describes one TCR beta chain. This clonotype appeared a few times. No cognate antigen has been identified for it. One base away there is no much larger clone; base qualities are not given. The CDR1 and CDR2 encoded by the germline V gene are SGHVS and FNYEAQ. V and J lose 0 bases and 4 bases, and a span of 24 bases separates them. From cysteine to phenylalanine, the CDR3 is 19 amino acids long. Of all the DNA, just the CDR3 is kept, 57 bases in frame from base 1. This entry belongs to a study of post-analysis software for immune sequencing data (dated by TCRdb to about 2015). Broadly, across the study: Disease courses on record covered relapsing-remitting, secondary progressive and progressive-relapsing multiple sclerosis, though some patients had no subtype annotation. The patient repertoires were set against 10 to 11 previously published healthy control repertoires from donors whose ages ranged from roughly 6 to 25 years. A subset of samples was prepared in parallel using single-end sample barcoding, then pooled and co-amplified after Illumina adapter ligation.

The library relied on PCR. The sequencer was an Illumina HiSeq 2500. To reduce PCR and sequencing biases, unique molecular identifiers were incorporated into the TCR beta cDNA libraries. About 500,000 cDNA molecules were obtained for every 1 to 10 million input T cells, so each molecule roughly corresponded to one T cell. The same protocol used for the earlier healthy control dataset was applied to prepare and sequence the patient libraries. Samples belonging to the same batch were prepared together, multiplexed and sequenced on a shared HiSeq lane. For the original study's pipeline: MIGEC was used to process the raw barcoded reads, and molecular identifier groups with only a single read were discarded before consensus assembly and CDR3 extraction. Clonotype tables were post-analysed with VDJtools, normalizing diversity by down-sampling all datasets to the smallest sample size. Repertoire overlap clustering matched CDR3 amino acid but not nucleotide sequences to correct batch-related cross-sample contamination. Starting from the raw public reads, TCRdb applied fastp trimming at Q25, assembled clones with MiXCR and retained in-frame beta chains. Rows matching on CDR3 protein sequence are summarized as one entry with the most common DNA and genes. These V and J calls rely on TCRdb rather than the paper's analysis. In this sample the table shows 750,000 to 900,000 distinct CDR3 sequences, just over 45% of which occur a single time. The biggest ten clones account for 4.9% of the sample.

To demonstrate the VDJtools post-analysis software, TCR beta repertoires were profiled from the peripheral blood of about a dozen young patients with multiple sclerosis. The multiple sclerosis patients were children and adolescents between roughly 6 and 17 years of age. On the study overall, not on this receptor specifically: Roughly 5 TRBV segments, including TRBV5-6, TRBV5-1 and TRBV20-1, were significantly more frequent in patients than controls. Strong co-clustering of samples prepared in the same batch was shown by direct clustering with F measure, prompting a batch-effect correction. Significantly lower normalized Chao1 diversity was found in multiple sclerosis patients than in controls, suggesting substantial peripheral T-cell clonal expansion. The control group was slightly older than the multiple sclerosis patient group.

The rearranged chain carries TRBV7-6 and TRBJ1-2, and perhaps TRBD1 as D gene, on 5 matching bases. The TCR was taken from a girl aged 10 to 17 with multiple sclerosis. Sequencing input: blood. The CDR3: CASSLAFEQDHPRSYGYTF. In nucleotide form, the sequence is TGTGCCAGCAGCTTAGCTTTTGAACAGGACCACCCCAGAAGCTATGGCTACACCTTC.